A selection of T cell receptor beta chains follows, all from one sample in a study of T-cell reconstitution after alpha-beta-depleted transplantation in children. TCRdb independently ran MiXCR on the PCR reads; one entry per CDR3 protein. The sample lists about 300,000 distinct CDR3 sequences; about 9.4% were seen once. Sequencing used PBMCs, obtained before TCRalphabeta/CD19-depleted stem cell transplant. The origin of the receptors is a boy under two years old with acute myeloid leukemia, due to receive a stem cell transplant. Both conserved end residues are part of each CDR3. Not every row has a clone size; where given, it reads once, few, many or a size class.

size: many; V: TRBV7-2; J: TRBJ1-2; CDR3: CASSLGGTGTPGYTF
size: many; V: TRBV10-3; J: TRBJ2-1; CDR3: CAISARAGGIYNEQFF
size: many; V: TRBV20-1; J: TRBJ2-7; CDR3: CSASQAGVEQYF
size: few; V: TRBV28; J: TRBJ2-7; CDR3: CATHGGLAGTGQYF
size: many; V: TRBV4-2; J: TRBJ2-2; CDR3: CASSQDSGTRTTGELFF
size: many; V: TRBV7-2; J: TRBJ2-1; CDR3: CASSLVFVIYNEQFF
size: many; V: TRBV29-1; J: TRBJ2-2; CDR3: CSVDRRDGELFF
size: many; V: TRBV28; J: TRBJ1-3; CDR3: CASSLRLGAGNTIYF
size: many; V: TRBV14; J: TRBJ2-7; CDR3: CASSQGITYEQYF
size: many; V: TRBV7-2; J: TRBJ2-7; CDR3: CASSSGLAGLSSYEQYF
size: many; V: TRBV11-2; J: TRBJ2-7; CDR3: CASSERVPYEQYF
size: many; V: TRBV7-6; J: TRBJ1-4; CDR3: CASTEGATNEKLFF
size: NA; V: TRBV28; J: TRBJ1-2; CDR3: CASTDRGSRNYGYTF
size: NA; V: TRBV5-6; J: TRBJ1-4; CDR3: CASSLKGTNEKLFF
size: many; V: TRBV7-9; J: TRBJ2-7; CDR3: CASSPQGYQIEQYF
size: many; V: TRBV18; J: TRBJ1-2; CDR3: CASSSRTNGYGYTF
size: NA; V: TRBV6-1; J: TRBJ1-2; CDR3: CASSDVSDPPGGYTF
size: many; V: TRBV28; J: TRBJ2-7; CDR3: CASSFSLAALSYEQYF
size: many; V: TRBV29-1; J: TRBJ2-6; CDR3: CSVEGGSGANVLTF
size: many; V: TRBV20-1; J: TRBJ2-7; CDR3: CSASGLAGGTYEQYF
size: NA; V: TRBV7-2; J: TRBJ2-3; CDR3: CASSPGLGGTDTQYF
size: many; V: TRBV20-1; J: TRBJ2-1; CDR3: CSARTAELISYNEQFF
size: many; V: TRBV20-1; J: TRBJ2-1; CDR3: CSAPSTDRVYNEQFF
size: many; V: TRBV24-1; J: TRBJ2-1; CDR3: CATSARNEQFF
size: NA; V: TRBV5-6; J: TRBJ2-1; CDR3: CDSSLLGERDEQFF
size: many; V: TRBV24-1; J: TRBJ2-1; CDR3: CATSDLVRGLGDEQFF
size: many; V: TRBV28; J: TRBJ2-1; CDR3: CASRALREQFF
size: many; V: TRBV29-1; J: TRBJ2-5; CDR3: CSVPVPLDRGETQYF
size: many; V: TRBV29-1; J: TRBJ2-1; CDR3: CSAGLAGGFSYNEQFF
size: many; V: TRBV15; J: TRBJ2-1; CDR3: CATSSGTPPDNEQFF
size: many; V: TRBV11-2; J: TRBJ1-5; CDR3: CASSPNRGGQPQHF
size: many; V: TRBV6-1; J: TRBJ1-6; CDR3: CASSLTGVASPLHF
size: many; V: TRBV11-2; J: TRBJ2-7; CDR3: CASTRAGGYHGEQYF
size: many; V: TRBV21-1; J: TRBJ2-3; CDR3: CASSKGGQGTDTQYF
size: many; V: TRBV20-1; J: TRBJ2-1; CDR3: CSVEAQLIPYNEQFF
size: NA; V: TRBV29-1; J: TRBJ2-3; CDR3: CSVDPPLGYTDTQYF
size: many; V: TRBV12-3/TRBV12-4; J: TRBJ2-1; CDR3: CASLGGYNEQFF
size: NA; V: TRBV6-5; J: TRBJ2-7; CDR3: CASSSGTGLHEQYF
size: many; V: TRBV6-5; J: TRBJ1-1; CDR3: CASSLGEGTEAFF
size: many; V: TRBV15; J: TRBJ1-6; CDR3: CATGGPYNSPLHF
size: NA; V: TRBV2; J: TRBJ1-1; CDR3: CASRGQGGMNTEAFF